This is a list of T cell receptor beta chains from one sample in a study of blood T cell repertoires in COVID-19. Produced via immunoSEQ multiplex PCR; TCRdb's table is partial and in-frame only. Here the sample spans over 200,000 clones, 80% to 90% being singletons. Sequenced: peripheral blood. The receptors here all came from a man aged 25 to 40 with COVID-19, enrolled during active disease. Both conserved end residues are part of each CDR3. The D gene is left open where the match is weak. A clone size is listed for some rows: how often the clone was seen (once, few, many), or a class if it is expanded.

V,size,D,J,CDR3,DNA
TRBV3-1/TRBV3-2,NA,TRBD1,TRBJ2-2,CASSPRQGTTGELFF,TGTGCCAGCAGCCCGAGACAGGGGACCACCGGGGAGCTGTTTTTT
TRBV5-6,NA,NA,TRBJ1-2,CASSLGQGYYGYTF,TGTGCCAGCAGCTTGGGGCAGGGCTACTATGGCTACACCTTC
TRBV11-2,once,NA,TRBJ2-1,CASSLGGFPYNEQFF,TGTGCCAGCAGCTTAGGAGGTTTCCCATACAATGAGCAGTTCTTC
TRBV10-3,NA,TRBD1,TRBJ2-1,CAISEGTPGQGYNEQFF,TGTGCCATCAGTGAGGGGACGCCGGGACAGGGATACAATGAGCAGTTCTTC
TRBV7-3,NA,NA,TRBJ2-5,CASSTGSTETQYF,TGTGCCAGCAGCACCGGGAGTACCGAGACCCAGTACTTC
TRBV5-4,NA,NA,TRBJ2-7,CASSFKGQAYEQYF,TGTGCCAGCAGCTTTAAGGGACAAGCCTACGAGCAGTACTTC
TRBV4-2,NA,TRBD1,TRBJ2-7,CASSPGTGGYEQYF,TGTGCCAGCAGCCCCGGGACAGGGGGCTACGAGCAGTACTTC
TRBV15,NA,TRBD1,TRBJ2-3,CATSRDRGLSTDTQYF,TGTGCCACCAGCAGAGATAGGGGGCTTAGCACAGATACGCAGTATTTT
TRBV9,NA,NA,TRBJ2-7,CASSVTGKAYEQYF,TGTGCCAGCAGCGTTACCGGGAAAGCGTACGAGCAGTACTTC
TRBV6-6,NA,TRBD1,TRBJ2-1,CASSYLAPGGGNEQFF,TGTGCCAGCAGTTACTTGGCGCCAGGGGGCGGGAATGAGCAGTTCTTC
TRBV11-3,few,TRBD1,TRBJ2-4,CASSLVQGVWDIQYF,TGTGCCAGCAGCTTAGTACAGGGGGTTTGGGACATTCAGTACTTC
TRBV19,NA,TRBD2,TRBJ2-3,CASSDGLGPDTQYF,TGTGCCAGTAGCGATGGACTAGGCCCAGATACGCAGTATTTT
TRBV7-2,NA,TRBD1,TRBJ2-3,CASSLGDRGPDTQYF,TGTGCCAGCAGCTTAGGGGACAGGGGCCCAGATACGCAGTATTTT
TRBV10-3,NA,TRBD2,TRBJ2-1,CAISERAGGAYNEQFF,TGTGCCATCAGTGAGAGGGCGGGGGGTGCCTACAATGAGCAGTTCTTC
TRBV12-3/TRBV12-4,NA,NA,TRBJ2-4,CASSLGQENIQYF,TGTGCCAGCAGTTTAGGACAGGAAAACATTCAGTACTTC
TRBV7-3,NA,NA,TRBJ1-6,CASSLVGGGATLDSPLHF,TGTGCCAGCAGCCTGGTTGGAGGAGGAGCTACTTTGGATTCACCCCTCCACTTT
TRBV5-6,NA,NA,TRBJ1-2,CASSLSGITIF,TGTGCCAGCAGCTTATCAGGGATTACAATCTTC
TRBV2,NA,NA,TRBJ1-5,CASSASRGGRNQPQHF,TGTGCCAGCAGTGCTTCTCGGGGGGGTCGGAATCAGCCCCAGCATTTT
TRBV28,NA,TRBD1,TRBJ1-6,CASSFADRGNVYNSPLHF,TGTGCCAGCAGTTTTGCGGACAGGGGCAATGTCTATAATTCACCCCTCCACTTT
TRBV7-2,NA,NA,TRBJ1-2,CASSFYREGDHGYTF,TGTGCCAGCAGCTTTTACAGGGAGGGAGACCATGGCTACACCTTC
TRBV3-1/TRBV3-2,NA,NA,TRBJ1-1,CASGRNTEAFF,TGTGCCAGCGGGCGAAACACCGAAGCTTTCTTT
TRBV5-1,NA,TRBD1,TRBJ1-2,CASSPGQGTNYGYTF,TGCGCCAGCAGCCCGGGACAGGGAACTAACTATGGCTACACCTTC